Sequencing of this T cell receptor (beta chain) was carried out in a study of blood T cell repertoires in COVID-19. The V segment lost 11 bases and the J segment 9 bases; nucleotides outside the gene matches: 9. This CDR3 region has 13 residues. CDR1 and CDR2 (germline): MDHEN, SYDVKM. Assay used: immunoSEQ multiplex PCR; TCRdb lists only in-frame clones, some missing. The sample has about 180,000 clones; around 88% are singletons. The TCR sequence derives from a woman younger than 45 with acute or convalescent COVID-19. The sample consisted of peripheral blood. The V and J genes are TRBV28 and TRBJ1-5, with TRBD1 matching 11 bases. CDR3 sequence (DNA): TGTGCCGGACCGGGACAGGGGGTTCCGCCCCAGCATTTT. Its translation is CAGPGQGVPPQHF.